The text below deals with one TCR beta chain. No antigen is known for it. CDR3 length equals 14 residues. V dropped 9 bases and J dropped 5; count of bases not matched to a gene: 9. Germline V gives CDR1 LNHNV, CDR2 YYDKDF (reference sequence). A second PCR of 7 to 11 cycles used a sample-barcoded 5' primer and a J-beta primer mix. TCRdb re-called the 5' RACE reads with MiXCR, one entry per CDR3 protein. The sample consists of almost 1 million distinct CDR3 sequences, just over 50% of them appearing once. This specimen belongs to a study of blood T cells in healthy people across ages. Study-level points and caveats: Observed TCR beta diversity per million T cells went down as age went up. This fall followed a roughly linear course with age.

Peripheral blood, approximately 10 milliliters per donor, was collected. J is TRBJ2-1 and V is TRBV15; 8 positions agree with TRBD1. Sequenced: blood. This TCR was recovered from a woman between 55 and 75 years old in good health. The CDR3 DNA follows: TGTGCCACGATAGACAGGGGTTCCCACAATGAGCAGTTCTTC. Translated: CATIDRGSHNEQFF.